This T cell receptor beta chain was recorded in a study of blood T cell repertoires in COVID-19. As for the study in general: COVID-19 samples, acute and convalescent, were from the United States, Italy and Spain.

Germline values: CDR1 SGHKS, CDR2 YYEKEE (reference sequence). The length of the CDR3 is 15 residues. V lost 3 bases to trimming and J lost 0 bases, with 13 bases between them. Authors' analysis steps: Reference gene primer amplification in the assay estimated nucleated cell counts. Sequencing was performed with immunoSEQ multiplex PCR; in TCRdb, only in-frame clones are kept and a portion is missing. Clone size and V and J calls were adopted from that table, with D and trimming inferred from the DNA. The sample includes around 400,000 clones, approximately 87% of them seen just once. A Seattle source enrolled patients during active infection and followed them longitudinally.

Material: peripheral blood. The source is a woman in her 30s with COVID-19, enrolled during active disease. The chain couples TRBV5-5 to TRBJ2-7; weak D call: TRBD1 (6 bases). CDR3 DNA sequence: TGTGCCAGCAGCTCCCGACAGGCTAGCTCCTACGAGCAGTACTTC. As protein: CASSSRQASSYEQYF.